The 4 T cell receptor beta chains listed next were all sequenced from one sample in a study of CD8 T cells in Susac syndrome. The authors reverse transcribed roughly 0.5 to 1 ug RNA with random hexamers. Via MiXCR, TCRdb re-called the immunoSEQ multiplex PCR reads, giving one row per CDR3 protein. The sample shows around 23,000 distinct CDR3 sequences, about 93% of them seen only once. Sequencing used CD8+ T cells from PBMCs. Receptors were obtained from a human donor with Susac syndrome.

The chain couples TRBV14 to TRBJ2-1; 14 bases fit TRBD2. The CDR3 loop spans 19 amino acids. V lost 1 base, J lost 8 bases, and 13 bases stayed unmatched. Germline CDR1 is SGHDN and CDR2 is FVKESK. CDR3: CASSQVIPGLAGGSDEQFF. CDR3 nucleotides: TGTGCCAGCAGCCAAGTAATACCCGGACTAGCGGGGGGATCGGATGAGCAGTTCTTC.

J is TRBJ1-1 and V is TRBV6-2 or TRBV6-3; D gene unclear. V lost 8 bases and J lost 1, with 5 bases in between. CDR3 length: 11 amino acids. Germline-derived CDR1 and CDR2 are MNHEY and SVGEGT. CDR3 sequence (DNA): TGTGCCAGCGGGGAGAACACTGAAGCTTTCTTT. Its translation is CASGENTEAFF.

The V gene is TRBV28, the J gene TRBJ2-5; 9 nucleotides align to TRBD2. The CDR3 is made up of 18 amino acids. V trimming: 1 base; J trimming: 2 bases; junction bases outside the gene matches: 11. Germline V gives CDR1 MDHEN, CDR2 SYDVKM. The CDR3 loop reads CASSLSLAGTYLQETQYF. DNA of the CDR3: TGTGCCAGCAGTTTATCCCTAGCGGGGACTTACTTACAAGAGACCCAGTACTTC.

This chain joins TRBV28 and TRBJ2-5, with 7 nucleotides matching TRBD1. CDR3 length equals 15 residues. J gave up 2 bases and V 5 bases, and 8 bases lay outside the gene matches. Germline V lookup: CDR1 MDHEN, CDR2 SYDVKM. DNA for the CDR3: TGTGCCAGCAGTCTAACTCAGGGGGTTCAAGAGACCCAGTACTTC. Translation gives CASSLTQGVQETQYF.